This record looks at one T cell receptor beta chain sequence and its context. The table lists this clone with a few counts. Its antigen remains undetermined. No base quality values were provided; no much bigger clone lies one nucleotide off. Using the deep immunoSEQ assay, TCR CDR3 regions were amplified from genomic DNA by multiplex PCR. For each cell subset, the extracted genomic DNA was distributed evenly across all wells of several immunoSEQ 96-well plates, and each plate served as one replicate. For sorted subsets, each replicate PCR was loaded with roughly 0.2 ug genomic DNA, equivalent to some 27,000 T cell genomes. Purified libraries were measured with a Qubit 3.0 fluorometer, size-checked on a Bioanalyzer 2100, and measured again with the KAPA Library Quantification kit. Each immunoSEQ 96-well plate was sequenced on its own single-read 150-cycle Illumina NextSeq 550 flow cell. In the authors' own workflow: Because only junctional sequences without quality scores were contained in the immunoSEQ output, filtering matching that applied to full-length reads could not be performed. Sequences were annotated with PyIR, a Python wrapper for IgBLAST v1.9, and V/J genes and CDR3 were assigned using IMGT germline references. Reads were removed for weak V/J assignments (E-value above 1e-6), missing CDR3, stop codons, out-of-frame junctions, or ambiguous translated residues. A V3J clonotype was defined by an identical inferred V gene, J gene, and CDR3 amino acid sequence. Percentage overlap between repertoires was calculated by dividing the number of shared unique clonotypes by the size of the smaller repertoire. Three approaches were used to assess repertoire richness: RTK rarefaction, the Chao1 estimator, and Recon v2.1 estimates of unobserved clonotypes. For all TCRbeta clonotypes obtained by the gDNA method from several donors, generation probabilities were computed with OLGA. As stored in TCRdb, this immuneACCESS dataset retains in-frame rearrangements with V and J assigned. A fraction of the clones does not appear; measured against another copy, unresolved V genes explain less than half of the discrepancy, and the remainder lacks a known reason. The DNA was the basis for D and trimming; V, J and clone size are from that table. Present in this sample are around 700,000 clones, 55% to 75% of which were seen just once. Jointly, the top ten make up approximately 1.8% of the sample.

CDR1 and CDR2, per the germline V gene, are SGHDN and FVKESK. At the junction V is shortened by 4 bases and J by 1 base, with 13 bases in between. The CDR3 holds 15 amino acids from the cysteine to the phenylalanine. This entry keeps only the CDR3 DNA: 45 bases, framed from base 1. The donors were healthy, HIV-negative adults who had no recently reported acute infections or vaccinations. Every donor was a Caucasian adult living in Nashville, Tennessee, USA. CD4+ T cells were enriched through magnetic negative selection, after which naive cells were positively selected on CD45RA and the remaining negative fraction served as the memory subset. Blood was obtained by leukapheresis, after which PBMCs were separated by Ficoll-Histopaque density gradient centrifugation and cryopreserved in liquid nitrogen vapor phase. Analytical flow cytometry was used to check the purity and quantity of every magnetically sorted T cell population. Genomic DNA was isolated from every sorted fraction and measured by UV absorbance on a Nanodrop 2000c.

The data originate from a study of shared clonotypes between healthy human individuals (dated by TCRdb to 2019 to 2021). Regarding the research as a whole: A few men and a couple of women, aged 18 to 49 years, made up the cohort. Libraries were prepared and TCR repertoires were sequenced by different laboratories using diverse techniques, in order to increase sequencing depth and limit assay-specific biases. Leukapheresis yielded between about 0.85 and 10 billion PBMCs per donor. Blood TCR repertoires of roughly five healthy adults were deeply sequenced to estimate repertoire size and the extent of clonotype sharing between individuals. For each donor, CD4 naive and CD4 memory were each given three plates, CD8 naive was given two plates, and CD8 memory was given one plate. The study at large found these results: Clonotypes shared by all four sorted-subset donors showed higher generation probabilities than non-shared clonotypes. Pairwise subsampling indicated that sequencing depth was expected to affect the degree of clonotype sharing among donors. The genetic and exposure-history diversity represented was limited by the small number of donors. Larger estimated clonotype richness was generally found for naive subsets than for memory subsets. Approximately 5% of naive CD4, 3% to 4% of naive CD8, approximately 2% of memory CD4, and about 0.4% of memory CD8 clonotypes were shared across several donors. Only blood was sampled, and tissue TCR repertoires likely differ from those in blood. Rarefaction of sorted-subset datasets indicated incomplete sequencing despite the large sequencing depth.

What was sequenced was memory CD4+ T cells sorted from blood. Per the publication, the cell subset or site label means: CD45RA-negative fraction. Rearrangement joined TRBV14 to TRBJ1-1; tentative D gene TRBD1, with 5 bases matching. This sequence was found in a woman aged 25 to 45 in good health. The nucleotides are TGTGCCAGCAGCCCGCGGGGTGGGACGAACACTGAAGCTTTCTTT. The resulting protein is CASSPRGGTNTEAFF.